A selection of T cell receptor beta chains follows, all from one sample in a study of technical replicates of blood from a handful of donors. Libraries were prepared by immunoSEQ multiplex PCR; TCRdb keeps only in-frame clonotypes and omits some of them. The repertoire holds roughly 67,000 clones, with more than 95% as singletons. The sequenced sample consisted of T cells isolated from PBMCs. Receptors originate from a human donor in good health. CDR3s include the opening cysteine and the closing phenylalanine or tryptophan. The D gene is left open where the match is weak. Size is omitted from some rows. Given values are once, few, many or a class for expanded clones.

cdr3_aa: CASAGATNTEAFF
cdr3_nt: TGTGCCAGTGCAGGGGCCACGAACACTGAAGCTTTCTTT
v_call: TRBV6-5
j_call: TRBJ1-1
clone_size: NA
d_call: NA

cdr3_aa: CASSPRLRQIYGYTF
cdr3_nt: TGTGCCAGCAGTCCCCGGTTGAGACAGATCTATGGCTACACCTTC
v_call: TRBV28
j_call: TRBJ1-2
clone_size: NA
d_call: NA

cdr3_aa: CASSLWEAGGWDTQYF
cdr3_nt: TGTGCCAGCAGCCTCTGGGAAGCGGGGGGTTGGGATACGCAGTATTTT
v_call: TRBV5-4
j_call: TRBJ2-3
clone_size: NA
d_call: TRBD2

cdr3_aa: CASSEVGRSGRWTDTQYF
cdr3_nt: TGTGCCAGCAGTGAAGTGGGCCGGTCCGGGAGGTGGACAGATACGCAGTATTTT
v_call: TRBV6-4
j_call: TRBJ2-3
clone_size: NA
d_call: TRBD2

cdr3_aa: CASSLGAGGHNEQFF
cdr3_nt: TGTGCCAGCAGCTTAGGGGCGGGGGGTCACAATGAGCAGTTCTTC
v_call: TRBV7-6
j_call: TRBJ2-1
clone_size: NA
d_call: TRBD2

cdr3_aa: CASSYTGDGYTF
cdr3_nt: TGTGCCAGCAGTTACACTGGAGATGGCTACACCTTC
v_call: TRBV6-5
j_call: TRBJ1-2
clone_size: NA
d_call: NA

cdr3_aa: CASSDPSGYYEQYF
cdr3_nt: TGTGCCAGCAGTGATCCTAGCGGTTACTACGAGCAGTACTTC
v_call: TRBV6-1
j_call: TRBJ2-7
clone_size: NA
d_call: TRBD2

cdr3_aa: CASSTFDSKAGELFF
cdr3_nt: TGTGCCAGTAGTACTTTCGACAGTAAGGCCGGGGAGCTGTTTTTT
v_call: TRBV19
j_call: TRBJ2-2
clone_size: NA
d_call: NA

cdr3_aa: CASTRDSDQPQHF
cdr3_nt: TGTGCCAGCACCCGGGACAGTGATCAGCCCCAGCATTTT
v_call: TRBV6-1
j_call: TRBJ1-5
clone_size: NA
d_call: TRBD1

cdr3_aa: CASSLAVRQENIQYF
cdr3_nt: TGTGCCAGCAGCTTGGCCGTTCGGCAGGAAAACATTCAGTACTTC
v_call: TRBV5-5
j_call: TRBJ2-4
clone_size: NA
d_call: NA

cdr3_aa: CASSGPGQTKNTEAFF
cdr3_nt: TGTGCCAGCAGCGGACCGGGACAGACAAAGAACACTGAAGCTTTCTTT
v_call: TRBV9
j_call: TRBJ1-1
clone_size: once
d_call: TRBD1

cdr3_aa: CASSTSGGAMHSSSYEQYF
cdr3_nt: TGTGCCAGCAGCACTAGCGGGGGGGCCATGCACAGCAGCTCCTACGAGCAGTACTTC
v_call: TRBV7-6
j_call: TRBJ2-7
clone_size: once
d_call: TRBD2

cdr3_aa: CASSSPGSTGELFF
cdr3_nt: TGTGCCAGCAGTTCACCGGGTTCCACCGGGGAGCTGTTTTTT
v_call: TRBV28
j_call: TRBJ2-2
clone_size: NA
d_call: NA